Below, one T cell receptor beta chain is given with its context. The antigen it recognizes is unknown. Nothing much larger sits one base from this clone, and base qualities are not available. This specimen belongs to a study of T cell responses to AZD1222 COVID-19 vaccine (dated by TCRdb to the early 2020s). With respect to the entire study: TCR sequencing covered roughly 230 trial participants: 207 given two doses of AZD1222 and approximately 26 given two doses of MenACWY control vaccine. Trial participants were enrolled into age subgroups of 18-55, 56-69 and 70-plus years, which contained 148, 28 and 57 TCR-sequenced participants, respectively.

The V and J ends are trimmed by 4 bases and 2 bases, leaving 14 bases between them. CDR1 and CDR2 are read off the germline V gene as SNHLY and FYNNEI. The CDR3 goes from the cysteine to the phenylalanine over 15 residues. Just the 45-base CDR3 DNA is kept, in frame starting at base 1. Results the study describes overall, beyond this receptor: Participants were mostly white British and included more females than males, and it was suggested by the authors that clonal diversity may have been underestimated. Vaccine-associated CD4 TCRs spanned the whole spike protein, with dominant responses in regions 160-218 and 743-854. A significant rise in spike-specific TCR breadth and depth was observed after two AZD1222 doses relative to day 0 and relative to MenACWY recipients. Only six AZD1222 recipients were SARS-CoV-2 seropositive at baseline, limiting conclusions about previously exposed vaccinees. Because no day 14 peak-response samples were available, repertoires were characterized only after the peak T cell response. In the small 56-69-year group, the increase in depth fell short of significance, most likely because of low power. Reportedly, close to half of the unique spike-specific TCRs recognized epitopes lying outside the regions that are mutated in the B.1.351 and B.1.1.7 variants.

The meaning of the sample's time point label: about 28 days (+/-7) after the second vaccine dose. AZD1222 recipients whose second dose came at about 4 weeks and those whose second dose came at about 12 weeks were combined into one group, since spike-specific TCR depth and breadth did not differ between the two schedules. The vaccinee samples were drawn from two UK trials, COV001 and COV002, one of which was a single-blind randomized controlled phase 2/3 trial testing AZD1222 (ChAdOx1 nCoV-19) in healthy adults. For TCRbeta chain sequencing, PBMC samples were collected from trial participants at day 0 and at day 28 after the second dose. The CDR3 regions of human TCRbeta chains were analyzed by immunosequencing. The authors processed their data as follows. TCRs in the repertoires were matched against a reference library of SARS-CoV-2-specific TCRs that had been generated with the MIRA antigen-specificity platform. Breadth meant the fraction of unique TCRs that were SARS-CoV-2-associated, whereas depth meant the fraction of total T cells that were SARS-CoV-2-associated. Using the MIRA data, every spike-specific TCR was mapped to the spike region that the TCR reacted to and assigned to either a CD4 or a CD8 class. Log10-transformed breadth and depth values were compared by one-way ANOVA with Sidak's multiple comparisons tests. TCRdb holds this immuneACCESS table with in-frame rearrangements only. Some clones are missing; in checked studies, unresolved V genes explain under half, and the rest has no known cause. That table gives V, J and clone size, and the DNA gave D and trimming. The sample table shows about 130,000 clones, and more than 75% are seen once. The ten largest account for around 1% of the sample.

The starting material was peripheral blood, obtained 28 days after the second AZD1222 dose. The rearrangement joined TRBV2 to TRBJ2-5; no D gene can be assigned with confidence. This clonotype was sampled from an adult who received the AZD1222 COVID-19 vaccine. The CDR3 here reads CASSAQGNRQETQYF. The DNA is TGTGCCAGCAGTGCGCAAGGGAATAGGCAAGAGACCCAGTACTTC.